Below are 8 T cell receptor beta chains sequenced from a single sample in a study of T cell responses to AZD1222 COVID-19 vaccine. Using immunoSEQ multiplex PCR, the repertoire was profiled, and TCRdb retains in-frame clones only, with some absent. Of around 140,000 clones in the sample, about 89% are singletons; the top ten hold around 8%. The sample consisted of peripheral blood, taken 28 days after the second dose of the MenACWY control vaccine. The receptors originated from an adult who received the MenACWY meningococcal vaccine as a control.

The DNA for the CDR3 is TGTGCCAGCAGCCAATCCCCGGAACCAGCCGAGCAGTACTTC. Its protein product is CASSQSPEPAEQYF. The chain employs TRBV3-1 (or the pseudogene TRBV3-2) and TRBJ2-7; D not resolved. Trimming cost V 2 bases and J 6 bases, with 14 bases left between them. CDR1 and CDR2 (germline): LGHDT, YNNKEL (reference sequence). CDR3 length: 14 amino acids.

CDR3 DNA: TGTGCCAGCAGCCTCAAGGGGGGCTGGGCCAACGTCCTGACTTTC. Its translation is CASSLKGGWANVLTF. V usage is TRBV3-1 (or the pseudogene TRBV3-2) and J usage is TRBJ2-6; D tentatively reads TRBD1 or TRBD2 (6 bases each). Germline V gene lookup returns CDR1 LGHDT and CDR2 YNNKEL (reference sequence). With 4 bases removed from V and 5 bases from J, the gap between germline ends came to 12 bases. This CDR3 comprises 15 residues.

V and J are TRBV19 and TRBJ1-2; D is unclear. Per germline, CDR1 LNHDA and CDR2 SQIVND (reference sequence). The germline V and J ends were trimmed by 6 bases and 2 bases, with 10 bases remaining between them. This CDR3 is 13 amino acids long. The CDR3 protein is CASRMEDNYGYTF. The CDR3 bases are TGTGCCAGTAGGATGGAAGACAACTATGGCTACACCTTC.

This clone has a handful of counts. The genes are TRBV15 and TRBJ1-4, with 7 positions matching TRBD1. V lost 3 bases, J lost 0 bases, and 4 bases stayed unmatched. The CDR3 is 16 amino acids. Germline-derived CDR1 and CDR2 are LNHNV and YYDKDF (reference sequence). CDR3 bases: TGTGCCACCAGCAGGGACAGGCTTGCAACTAATGAAAAACTGTTTTTT. It is translated as CATSRDRLATNEKLFF.

CDR3 sequence reads: CASSRYLGAGELFF. CDR3 DNA: TGTGCCAGCAGCCGTTATTTGGGGGCCGGGGAGCTGTTTTTT. V usage is TRBV7-3 and J usage is TRBJ2-2; D is perhaps TRBD1 or TRBD2 (5 bases each). Germline V lookup: CDR1 SGHTA, CDR2 FQGTGA. V lost 5 bases and J lost 6, with 13 bases in between. The CDR3 is 14 amino acids.

This chain connects TRBV28 to TRBJ1-2; 7 bases match TRBD1. V dropped 5 bases and J dropped 8; count of bases not matched to a gene: 8. The CDR3 is 13 amino acids. CDR1 is MDHEN and CDR2 is SYDVKM in the germline V gene. CDR3: CASSPDRVGGYTF. Written as DNA, the CDR3 is TGTGCCAGCAGTCCAGACAGGGTCGGGGGCTACACCTTC.

The J gene is TRBJ2-7, the V gene TRBV5-1, with TRBD1 matching 7 bases. The CDR3 is 18 amino acids. The J segment lost 2 bases and the V segment lost 0 bases, leaving 14 bases of the junction unmatched. In germline, CDR1 is SGHRS, CDR2 YFSETQ. This CDR3 is CASSLGSPGGDYPYEQYF. For the CDR3, the DNA is TGCGCCAGCAGCTTGGGTTCGCCAGGGGGTGACTACCCCTACGAGCAGTACTTC.

The chain recombines TRBV5-1 with TRBJ2-7; D is possibly TRBD1 (6 bases). CDR3 length equals 13 residues. Trimming removed 0 bases from V and 6 bases from J, with 10 bases in between. Germline V CDR1 and CDR2: SGHRS, YFSETQ. The CDR3: CASSLDRDGEQYF. DNA for the CDR3: TGCGCCAGCAGCTTGGACAGGGATGGCGAGCAGTACTTC. Filled out from reference TRBV5-1 and TRBJ2-7, the complete variable domain reads KAGVTQTPRYLIKTRGQQVTLSCSPISGHRSVSWYQQTPGQGLQFLFEYFSETQRNKGNFPGRFSGRQFSNSRSEMNVSTLELGDSALYLCASSLDRDGEQYFGPGTRLTVT.